These 22 T cell receptor beta chains were sequenced from one sample in a study of T-cell memory formation after mild COVID-19. One entry per CDR3 protein, called by TCRdb with MiXCR from the 5' RACE reads. Among under 300,000 distinct CDR3 sequences listed, approximately 18% were seen once. Specimen: PBMCs or a T cell subset sorted from them (not recorded which). All receptors derive from a young man who had mild COVID-19 (a few samples of this study predate the infection). Cell type and time point are not known.

This chain uses TRBV20-1 with TRBJ1-2; maybe TRBD1 (5 bases). The CDR3 sequence is 14 residues long. CDR1 is DFQATT and CDR2 is SNEGSKA in the germline V gene (reference sequence). V gave up 6 bases and J gave up 7 bases, with 21 bases separating them. DNA of the CDR3: TGCAGTGCCTTCCCGGGGGGGGGTATCTCTGGCTACACCTTC. Its translation: CSAFPGGGISGYTF.

The chain carries TRBV25-1 and TRBJ2-5; no clear D. This CDR3 is built from 13 residues. Germline V CDR1 and CDR2: MGHDK, SYGVNS. This CDR3 reads CAYRVQEQETQYF. CDR3 nucleotides: TGTGCTTACCGGGTGCAGGAGCAAGAGACCCAGTACTTC.

This clonotype came up a few times. The V gene is TRBV7-8, the J gene TRBJ1-5, with 8 positions matching TRBD1. The junction had 6 bases not matched to a gene; V was cut back by 1 base and J by 4 bases. The germline V gene encodes CDR1 SGHVS and CDR2 FQNEAQ. The CDR3 sequence is 16 residues long. CDR3 sequence reads: CASSLGRTGYNQPQHF. CDR3 DNA sequence: TGTGCCAGCAGCTTAGGGCGGACAGGGTATAATCAGCCCCAGCATTTT.

The rearrangement links TRBV18 to TRBJ2-3; the D gene is possibly TRBD2 (6 bases). The ends were cut back, 3 bases at V and 1 base at J, with 14 bases in the middle. CDR1 and CDR2 (germline): KGHSH, LQKENI. This CDR3 has 16 amino acids. CDR3 nucleotide sequence: TGTGCCAGCTCACCCCTGGGAGGTGGCGGCACAGATACGCAGTATTTT. Amino acid sequence: CASSPLGGGGTDTQYF.

CDR3 region: CASALGQGYGYTF. The DNA of the CDR3 is TGTGCCAGCGCACTGGGACAGGGGTATGGCTACACCTTC. J is TRBJ1-2 and V is TRBV6-2 or TRBV6-3; 10 bases fit TRBD1. Germline CDR1 reads MNHEY; CDR2 reads SVGEGT. V gave up 8 bases and J gave up 5 bases; unmatched junction bases: 5. This CDR3 has 13 amino acids.

This clonotype was seen a handful of times. The chain couples TRBV20-1 to TRBJ2-3, with D unresolved. Germline V gives CDR1 DFQATT, CDR2 SNEGSKA (reference sequence). The CDR3 extends over 15 amino acids. Trimming pared 0 bases from V and 2 bases from J, leaving 12 bases between. For the CDR3, the DNA is TGCAGTGCTAGAGACCCCCAGCGACACACAGATACGCAGTATTTT. It encodes CSARDPQRHTDTQYF.

The chain couples TRBV6-2 or TRBV6-3 to TRBJ2-1; D is uncertain. Germline V gene sequence: CDR1 MNHEY, CDR2 SVGEGT. Trimming shortened V by 2 bases and J by 4 bases, and 9 bases separated the two germline ends. The CDR3 has 14 residues. The CDR3 spells CASSYKGFYNEQFF. CDR3 sequence (DNA): TGTGCCAGCAGTTACAAGGGCTTTTACAATGAGCAGTTCTTC.

The chain uses TRBV5-1 and TRBJ1-6, with D maybe TRBD1 (5 bases). CDR1 is SGHRS, CDR2 YFSETQ, per germline. V lost 4 bases, J lost 6 bases, and 14 bases lay in between. The CDR3 is 15 amino acids. CDR3 DNA sequence: TGCGCCAGCAGCCCCCGGGAGGGGAGTAATTCACCCCTCCACTTT. Its protein is CASSPREGSNSPLHF.

With regard to this clonotype: This CDR3 fails to terminate in the conserved phenylalanine or tryptophan, so it likely reflects a read error. The DNA is omitted, as the CDR3 cannot be located on it reliably, and the CDR3 follows TCRdb's listing. V gene TRBV12-3 or TRBV12-4 combines with J gene TRBJ1-2. Ends included, the CDR3 has 12 residues. CDR3 sequence reads: CASSFDIGMVFL.

The chain combines TRBV10-3 with TRBJ2-1; D perhaps matches TRBD2 (5 bases). CDR1 and CDR2 from the germline V gene are ENHRY and SYGVKD. The V end lost 2 bases, the J end lost 0 bases, and 11 bases lay between the germline ends. CDR3 length: 16 amino acids. The CDR3 loop is CAISETGSYSYNEQFF. The DNA for the CDR3 is TGTGCCATCAGTGAGACGGGGTCCTACTCCTACAATGAGCAGTTCTTC.

This clonotype was seen more than once but under ten times. The rearrangement joins TRBV9 to TRBJ1-2; D possibly corresponds to TRBD1 (5 bases). Looked up from germline, CDR1 is SGDLS and CDR2 is YYNGEE. Trimming took 4 bases from V and 5 from J, leaving 24 bases between them. The CDR3 consists of 17 residues. In nucleotides, the CDR3 is TGTGCCAGCAGCTCAGGGACCGCCGGAATGGGGGGATATGGCTACACCTTC. It codes for CASSSGTAGMGGYGYTF.

The chain joins TRBV19 to TRBJ2-2, with a possible D match to TRBD2 (6 bases). Germline CDR1 LNHDA, CDR2 SQIVND (reference sequence). The V end was cut by 9 bases, the J end by 4 bases, with 12 bases between. The CDR3 covers 13 residues. CDR3 sequence: CASHVGSTGELFF. CDR3 sequence (DNA): TGTGCCAGCCACGTCGGGAGCACCGGGGAGCTGTTTTTT. Supplemented by reference TRBV19 and TRBJ2-2, the full variable domain reads DGGITQSPKYLFRKEGQNVTLSCEQNLNHDAMYWYRQDPGQGLRLIYYSQIVNDFQKGDIAEGYSVSREKKESFPLTVTSAQKNPTAFYLCASHVGSTGELFFGEGSRLTVL.

The table lists this clonotype with a few counts. V gene TRBV4-2 combines with J gene TRBJ2-5; TRBD1 might be the D (6 bases). With 2 bases removed from V and 0 bases from J, the gap between germline ends came to 16 bases. Germline CDR1 reads LGHNA; CDR2 reads YNFKEQ. The CDR3 is 17 amino acids. CDR3 amino acids: CASSQTSGAPDQETQYF. The CDR3 DNA reads TGTGCCAGCAGCCAAACCTCAGGGGCCCCGGACCAAGAGACCCAGTACTTC.

This clonotype was detected only a few times. This chain connects TRBV10-3 to TRBJ2-2; 10 nucleotides line up with TRBD1. The J segment lost 4 bases and the V segment lost 5 bases, leaving 13 bases of the junction unmatched. The germline V gene has CDR1 ENHRY and CDR2 SYGVKD. This CDR3 contains 18 residues. CDR3 residues: CAISPGQGFRRSTGELFF. As DNA, the CDR3 is TGTGCCATCAGTCCGGGACAGGGGTTCCGCAGATCCACCGGGGAGCTGTTTTTT.

CDR3 in amino acids: CASSLARDRSEKLFF. The CDR3 coding sequence is TGTGCCAGCAGCTTAGCCCGGGACAGATCTGAAAAACTGTTTTTT. This chain links TRBV7-9 with TRBJ1-4; 7 nucleotides agree with TRBD1. This CDR3 spans 15 amino acids. V gave up 0 bases and J gave up 7 bases; unmatched junction bases: 5. Germline values: CDR1 SEHNR, CDR2 FQNEAQ (reference sequence).

CDR3 region: CASSPFPRQDRETQYF. The CDR3 DNA reads TGTGCCAGCTCACCATTTCCCCGCCAGGACCGCGAGACCCAGTACTTC. The chain links TRBV18 to TRBJ2-5, with D uncertain. Germline values: CDR1 KGHSH, CDR2 LQKENI. This CDR3 comprises 16 residues. V was pared by 2 bases and J by 5 bases, with 18 bases between.

This clonotype was detected only a few times. The chain uses TRBV7-2 and TRBJ2-5; 9 nucleotides match TRBD2. The germline gives CDR1 SGHTA, CDR2 FQGNSA. The CDR3 is made up of 15 amino acids. The junction had 7 bases not matched to a gene; V was cut back by 3 bases and J by 5 bases. CDR3 DNA: TGTGCCAGCAGCTTCTCGCGGGGGGGCAGGGAGACCCAGTACTTC. As protein: CASSFSRGGRETQYF.

The chain recombines TRBV7-2 with TRBJ1-5, with 8 bases lining up with TRBD1. CDR1 is SGHTA, CDR2 FQGNSA, per germline. There are 16 residues in the CDR3. J was trimmed by 5 bases and V by 1 base; bases with no gene match: 7. CDR3: CASSLGAGGQYQPQHF. CDR3 DNA: TGTGCCAGCAGCTTAGGGGCAGGGGGCCAGTATCAGCCCCAGCATTTT.

This chain uses TRBV6-6 with TRBJ2-1; 8 positions match TRBD2. Germline V gives CDR1 MNHNY, CDR2 SVGAGI (reference sequence). The CDR3 runs to 15 residues. Trimming removed 7 bases from V and 4 bases from J; junction bases left unmatched: 9. The CDR3 protein is CASTESGGVYNEQFF. The DNA of the CDR3 is TGTGCCAGCACCGAAAGCGGGGGAGTATACAATGAGCAGTTCTTC.

This clonotype has more than one count but fewer than ten. The rearrangement uses TRBV4-2 and TRBJ2-2; D unclear. Trimming shortened V by 3 bases and J by 4 bases, and 15 bases separated the two germline ends. The CDR3 covers 16 residues. Germline V CDR1 and CDR2: LGHNA, YNFKEQ. The DNA of the CDR3 is TGTGCCAGCAGCCAGCGCCCTGGTGGATCCACCGGGGAGCTGTTTTTT. Its protein is CASSQRPGGSTGELFF.

The chain recombines TRBV6-5 with TRBJ1-5; D is unclear. The CDR3 sequence is 13 residues long. Germline V CDR1 and CDR2: MNHEY, SVGAGI. Trimming shortened V by 2 bases and J by 9 bases, and 11 bases separated the two germline ends. CDR3 region: CASSYGVPGPQHF. The CDR3 coding sequence is TGTGCCAGCAGTTACGGGGTCCCCGGGCCCCAGCATTTT.

Details on this clonotype: At one of its ends the junction is not consistent with the germline gene, which may arise from a read error. The chain uses TRBV6-2 or TRBV6-3 and TRBJ2-2; D could derive from TRBD1 or TRBD2 (5 bases each). The CDR3 spans 14 residues. Germline V CDR1 and CDR2: MNHEY, SVGEGT. As DNA, the CDR3 is TGTGCCAGCAGTTACGTGGCCCGCAGAGGGGAGCTGATTTTT. Protein product: CASSYVARRGELIF.